The clone carrying this TCR beta chain was found many times. The antigen remains unidentified. Amplified regions were TCR beta CDR3 sequences from RNA transcripts. Initially, a first-round RT-PCR of the TCR CDR3 employed the HTBI primer set. One entry per CDR3 protein, called by TCRdb with MiXCR from the multiplex PCR reads. In the table there are approximately 250,000 distinct CDR3 sequences, more than 20% of which are singletons. The data were obtained in a study of T cells in Graves' hyperthyroidism and ophthalmopathy. Study outcomes and limitations: Model predictions of ophthalmopathy came a median approximately 6.2 months before onset.

This receptor was identified in a woman aged 40 to 50 with Graves' ophthalmopathy. Material: blood.

The CDR3 loop is CASSLGNIAGGRGTQYF. CDR3 DNA sequence: TGTGCCAGCAGCTTAGGGAACATAGCGGGAGGGCGGGGGACCCAGTACTTC. The chain uses TRBV11-2 and TRBJ2-5; TRBD2 matches at 11 bases. This CDR3 is built from 17 residues. V lost 1 base, J lost 7 bases, and 11 bases stayed unmatched. Germline V CDR1 and CDR2: SGHAT, FQNNGV.